This T cell receptor (beta chain) was recorded in a study of post-analysis software for immune sequencing data. Study as a whole: Clinical courses comprised relapsing-remitting, secondary progressive and progressive-relapsing multiple sclerosis. Findings and caveats of the study: About 5 TRBV segments were more frequent in patients than controls; TRBV5-6, TRBV5-1 and TRBV20-1 belonged to this group. When the samples were clustered directly with F measure, those that had been prepared in the same batch showed strong co-clustering. Controls showed significantly higher normalized Chao1 diversity than did multiple sclerosis patients.

TCR beta cDNA libraries included unique molecular identifiers. A population of roughly 1 to 11 million T cells gave rise to about half a million cDNA molecules. TCRdb reprocessed the PCR reads via MiXCR and lists one record per CDR3 protein. The data contain around 200,000 distinct CDR3 sequences, 29% of them singletons. The length of the CDR3 is 14 residues. Trimming took 4 bases from V and 0 from J, leaving 9 bases between them. The germline V gene has CDR1 WSHSY and CDR2 SAAADI. Concerning this clonotype: Its antigen is as yet unknown.

The receptor was derived from a girl aged 2-17 years with multiple sclerosis. The rearrangement joins TRBV10-2 to TRBJ1-2; D is ambiguous. Material: blood. CDR3 sequence reads: CASSGRRANYGYTF. The CDR3 nucleotides are TGCGCCAGCAGTGGCAGGCGAGCTAACTATGGCTACACCTTC.